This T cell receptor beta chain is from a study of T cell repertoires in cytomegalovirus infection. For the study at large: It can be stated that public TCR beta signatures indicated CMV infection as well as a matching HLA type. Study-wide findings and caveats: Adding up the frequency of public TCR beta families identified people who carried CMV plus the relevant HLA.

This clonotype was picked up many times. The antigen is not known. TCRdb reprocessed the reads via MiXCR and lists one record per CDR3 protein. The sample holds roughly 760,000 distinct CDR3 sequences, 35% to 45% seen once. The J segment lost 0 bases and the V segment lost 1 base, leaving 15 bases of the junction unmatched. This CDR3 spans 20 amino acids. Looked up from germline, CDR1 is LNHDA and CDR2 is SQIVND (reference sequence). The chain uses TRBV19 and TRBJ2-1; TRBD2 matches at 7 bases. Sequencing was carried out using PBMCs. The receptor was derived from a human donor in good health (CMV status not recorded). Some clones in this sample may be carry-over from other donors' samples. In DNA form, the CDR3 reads TGTGCCAGTAGTATAGTCATGGGAGGGGACCCTAAGAGCTCCTACAATGAGCAGTTCTTC. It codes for CASSIVMGGDPKSSYNEQFF.